Listed below are T cell receptor beta chains from one sample, sequenced in a study of vaccination effects on CD4 cells after COVID-19. For these receptors, no antigen is known. Sequenced by immunoSEQ multiplex PCR; TCRdb stores in-frame clones only, minus some. Of about 71,000 clones in the sample, under 75% are singletons; the top ten hold about 4.1%. This specimen was CD4+ T cells from PBMCs cultured with HCoV-OC43 spike peptides, taken before COVID-19 vaccination. Receptors originate from a human donor who received a COVID-19 vaccine. Both conserved end residues are part of each CDR3. A D gene is named only where the DNA matches it firmly. Clone size is stated in some rows and not others, as once, few, many or a class when expanded.

V gene: TRBV6-6; J gene: TRBJ1-2; CDR3 length: 15; clone size: NA; D gene: TRBD1; CDR3 DNA: TGTGCCAGCAGTGTGACAGGGGGCCAAGGGTATGGCTACACCTTC; CDR3 protein: CASSVTGGQGYGYTF
V gene: TRBV10-3; J gene: TRBJ2-3; CDR3 length: 17; clone size: NA; D gene: NA; CDR3 DNA: TGTGCCATCAGTGAGCCGAGGATGGTCCTGGACACAGATACGCAGTATTTT; CDR3 protein: CAISEPRMVLDTDTQYF
V gene: TRBV5-1; J gene: TRBJ2-3; CDR3 length: 17; clone size: NA; D gene: TRBD2; CDR3 DNA: TGCGCCAGCAGCTTGGATTTCGCGGGGGAGCTTACAGATACGCAGTATTTT; CDR3 protein: CASSLDFAGELTDTQYF
V gene: TRBV3-1/TRBV3-2; J gene: TRBJ2-1; CDR3 length: 14; clone size: NA; D gene: TRBD1; CDR3 DNA: TGTGCCAGCAGCCAAGGGTACAGGGGCGATGAGCAGTTCTTC; CDR3 protein: CASSQGYRGDEQFF
V gene: TRBV7-2; J gene: TRBJ1-5; CDR3 length: 14; clone size: few; D gene: NA; CDR3 DNA: TGTGCCAGCAGCTTAACGTCGAGCAATCAGCCCCAGCATTTT; CDR3 protein: CASSLTSSNQPQHF
V gene: TRBV5-1; J gene: TRBJ1-3; CDR3 length: 17; clone size: NA; D gene: NA; CDR3 DNA: TGCGCCAGCAGCCCCGGACAGCTCCTTAGCTCTGGAAACACCATATATTTT; CDR3 protein: CASSPGQLLSSGNTIYF
V gene: TRBV29-1; J gene: TRBJ2-5; CDR3 length: 14; clone size: NA; D gene: TRBD1; CDR3 DNA: TGCAGCGTTCGAAAGGACAGGGCGGAAGAGACCCAGTACTTC; CDR3 protein: CSVRKDRAEETQYF
V gene: TRBV4-1; J gene: TRBJ1-6; CDR3 length: 16; clone size: NA; D gene: TRBD1; CDR3 DNA: TGCGCCAGCAGCCAAGGACAGACCACAGGGGATTCACCCCTCCACTTT; CDR3 protein: CASSQGQTTGDSPLHF
V gene: TRBV5-1; J gene: TRBJ2-1; CDR3 length: 15; clone size: NA; D gene: TRBD2; CDR3 DNA: TGCGCCAGCAGCTTGAACGGGGGGGGGTACAATGAGCAGTTCTTC; CDR3 protein: CASSLNGGGYNEQFF
V gene: TRBV19; J gene: TRBJ1-5; CDR3 length: 15; clone size: NA; D gene: NA; CDR3 DNA: TGTGCCAGTAGTAATCGAGGGGTTGCCAATCAGCCCCAGCATTTT; CDR3 protein: CASSNRGVANQPQHF
V gene: TRBV18; J gene: TRBJ2-4; CDR3 length: 15; clone size: once; D gene: TRBD1; CDR3 DNA: TGTGCCAGCTCACGGTCACAGGGGGCCAAAAACATTCAGTACTTC; CDR3 protein: CASSRSQGAKNIQYF
V gene: TRBV11-2; J gene: TRBJ2-1; CDR3 length: 15; clone size: few; D gene: TRBD2; CDR3 DNA: TGTGCCAGCAGCACCGTAGCGGGGAGCTACAATGAGCAGTTCTTC; CDR3 protein: CASSTVAGSYNEQFF
V gene: TRBV18; J gene: TRBJ1-1; CDR3 length: 15; clone size: NA; D gene: TRBD1; CDR3 DNA: TGTGCCAGCTCGCAGGCGGCACAGGGGGGCACTGAAGCTTTCTTT; CDR3 protein: CASSQAAQGGTEAFF
V gene: TRBV9; J gene: TRBJ2-1; CDR3 length: 15; clone size: NA; D gene: NA; CDR3 DNA: TGTGCCAGCAGCGTAGCGATAGGCTCCTACAATGAGCAGTTCTTC; CDR3 protein: CASSVAIGSYNEQFF
V gene: TRBV10-2; J gene: TRBJ2-1; CDR3 length: 16; clone size: NA; D gene: TRBD2; CDR3 DNA: TGCGCCAGCAGTGAACGAGGCGGGGGGGCCTACAATGAGCAGTTCTTC; CDR3 protein: CASSERGGGAYNEQFF
V gene: TRBV24-1; J gene: TRBJ2-2; CDR3 length: 16; clone size: NA; D gene: NA; CDR3 DNA: TGTGCCACCAGTGATTTGGTGGGTCGCGGGCTGCGAGAGCTGTTTTTT; CDR3 protein: CATSDLVGRGLRELFF
V gene: TRBV28; J gene: TRBJ1-2; CDR3 length: 13; clone size: NA; D gene: NA; CDR3 DNA: TGTGCCACCACGTACGGGGCAAGCTATGGCTACACCTTC; CDR3 protein: CATTYGASYGYTF
V gene: TRBV6-5; J gene: TRBJ2-6; CDR3 length: 15; clone size: NA; D gene: NA; CDR3 DNA: TGTGCCAGCAGTTACGAGAGCTCTGGGGCCAACGTCCTGACTTTC; CDR3 protein: CASSYESSGANVLTF
V gene: TRBV2; J gene: TRBJ2-2; CDR3 length: 17; clone size: NA; D gene: NA; CDR3 DNA: TGTGCCAGCAGTGAAAACTCACAGGCTACGAACACCGGGGAGCTGTTTTTT; CDR3 protein: CASSENSQATNTGELFF
V gene: TRBV19; J gene: TRBJ1-6; CDR3 length: 14; clone size: NA; D gene: NA; CDR3 DNA: TGTGCCAGTAGTGTCCGGGACAAGAATTCACCCCTCCACTTT; CDR3 protein: CASSVRDKNSPLHF
V gene: TRBV2; J gene: TRBJ1-5; CDR3 length: 15; clone size: few; D gene: TRBD1; CDR3 DNA: TGTGCCAGCAGTATACAGGGGGCCGGGAATCAGCCCCAGCATTTT; CDR3 protein: CASSIQGAGNQPQHF
V gene: TRBV5-1; J gene: TRBJ1-4; CDR3 length: 15; clone size: NA; D gene: TRBD1; CDR3 DNA: TGCGCCAGCAGCTTGGTACCGGGACAGAATGAAAAACTGTTTTTT; CDR3 protein: CASSLVPGQNEKLFF
V gene: TRBV28; J gene: TRBJ2-3; CDR3 length: 16; clone size: NA; D gene: TRBD2; CDR3 DNA: TGTGCCAGCAGTTTAAGGCGGGGGGCAGGCACAGATACGCAGTATTTT; CDR3 protein: CASSLRRGAGTDTQYF